This T cell receptor beta chain was recovered during a study of Ad26.COV2.S vaccination and SARS-CoV-2 variants. Findings and caveats of the study: Researchers cautioned that TCR breadth and depth analyses may have underestimated total T cell responses.

Note on this clone: The target antigen is unknown.

Documented treatment: 15 to 20 received Ad26.COV2.S at low or high dose, single or two shots; roughly 5 received placebo; per-sample allocation not given. After the first vaccine or placebo injection, samples were drawn on day 63. V was clipped by 2 bases and J by 1 base, with 13 bases between them. The CDR3 contains 16 residues. Germline V gene sequence: CDR1 SGHNT, CDR2 YENEEA. Profiling relied on immunoSEQ multiplex PCR, and the TCRdb table lists in-frame clones only, not all of them. The sample lists around 500,000 clones, roughly nine tenths occurring once. The receptor's source is a person aged 18-65 years who received the Ad26.COV2.S COVID-19 vaccine or a placebo. V and J are TRBV11-3 and TRBJ2-3, with TRBD2 as a possible D gene (5 bases). The specimen comprised peripheral blood, sampled in a trial of Ad26.COV2.S vaccine versus placebo. CDR3 residues: CASSLPLGRGTDTQYF. CDR3 nucleotide sequence: TGTGCCAGCAGCTTACCCCTCGGGCGGGGCACAGATACGCAGTATTTT.